This T cell receptor (beta chain) stems from a study of T cell clonality in common variable immunodeficiency. Sequencing input was equivalent genomic DNA from CVID and controls. Libraries were prepared by immunoSEQ multiplex PCR; TCRdb keeps only in-frame clonotypes and omits some of them. The data show 15,000 to 20,000 clones, with none appearing a single time. The CDR3 consists of 14 residues. Germline V gene lookup returns CDR1 SGHVS and CDR2 FNYEAQ. The CVID group had approximately 14 females and 25 to 30 males, mean age roughly 40. Blood came from CVID subjects not ill and not taking immunomodulatory or immunosuppressive medication. A remark on this clone: Antigen specificity is unknown. The CDR3 end is not reached by the read, which stops 3 residues before it; the germline J gene fills it in.

Whole-study findings and limits: In common variable immunodeficiency, TCR beta chains reportedly carried fewer deletions and N-nucleotide insertions. CVID subjects showed higher TCRbeta clonality than healthy controls.

The receptor's source is a human donor with common variable immunodeficiency. The rearrangement links TRBV7-6 to TRBJ1-2, with a possible D match to TRBD1 (5 bases). The source material was peripheral blood mononuclear cells. Here the CDR3 reads CASSLDLRGGGYTF. Partial CDR3 DNA: TGTGCCAGCAGCTTAGATTTAAGGGGTGGCGGC.